This TCR beta chain emerged from a study of T cells in Graves' hyperthyroidism and ophthalmopathy. General study findings and limits: Patients with ophthalmopathy were separated from those with stable hyperthyroidism by a 13 V-J model.

This CDR3 is 13 amino acids long. Trimming cost V 2 bases and J 8 bases, with 12 bases left between them. CDR1 and CDR2 from the germline V gene are MNHEY and SMNVEV (reference sequence). The cohort's ophthalmopathy patients, a group with duration under 3 months, had a Clinical Activity Score of at least 3 and a NOSPECS grade of at least 4. Diagnostic assessment was based on clinical symptoms, serum thyroxine and TRAb, thyroid ultrasound and orbital computed tomography. This clonotype was seen more than once but under ten times. Its target is unknown. Regions amplified from RNA transcripts were the TCR beta CDR3 regions. Using the HTBI primer set, a first-round RT-PCR was run on the TCR CDR3. Each CDR3 protein gets one entry after TCRdb re-called the multiplex PCR reads with MiXCR. The sample has a few hundred thousand distinct CDR3 sequences, about a sixth seen once.

Sequenced: blood. The chain joins TRBV27 to TRBJ1-2; no definite D call. The clonotype comes from a middle-aged woman with Graves' ophthalmopathy. CDR3 amino acids: CASSLGSQSGYTF. CDR3 nucleotide sequence: TGTGCCAGCAGTTTAGGCAGTCAGAGCGGCTACACCTTC.